The rows below give T cell receptor beta chains drawn from one sample of a study of shared clonotypes between healthy human individuals. Here immunoSEQ multiplex PCR was the method, and the copy in TCRdb shows in-frame clones only, minus some. This sample carries about 1.9 million clones, just over 90% of them seen once, and the ten largest clones take around 1.7%. The sample consisted of naive CD8+ T cells from PBMCs. The receptors stem from a man younger than 30 in good health. Some clones in this sample may be carry-over from other donors' samples. Each CDR3 is given with its conserved first and last residue. D genes are given only for firm matches. Rows give clone size only sometimes, using once, few, many, or a class for an expanded clone.

size	V	J	D	CDR3	DNA
NA	TRBV5-1	TRBJ2-1	NA	CASSLLVGEQFF	TGCGCCAGCAGCTTGTTGGTGGGTGAGCAGTTCTTC
NA	TRBV28	TRBJ2-7	TRBD1	CASSPGQGAVLYF	TGTGCCAGCAGTCCGGGACAGGGGGCGGTACTGTACTTC
NA	TRBV7-8	TRBJ2-7	TRBD1	CASSSRDRGHSYEQYF	TGTGCCAGCAGCTCCCGGGACAGGGGGCACTCCTACGAGCAGTACTTC
NA	TRBV6-6	TRBJ1-5	NA	CASGNQPQHF	TGTGCCAGCGGAAATCAGCCCCAGCATTTT
NA	TRBV4-1	TRBJ1-1	NA	CASSRIRGPNTEAFF	TGCGCCAGCAGCCGCATCAGGGGACCCAACACTGAAGCTTTCTTT
NA	TRBV2	TRBJ2-4	NA	CASTPDWGLAKNIQYF	TGTGCCAGCACTCCGGACTGGGGACTAGCCAAAAACATTCAGTACTTC
NA	TRBV5-8	TRBJ2-1	NA	CASSWGRPDNEQFF	TGTGCCAGCAGCTGGGGACGACCGGACAATGAGCAGTTCTTC
NA	TRBV19	TRBJ1-1	NA	CASSWAQIMNTEAFF	TGTGCCAGTAGTTGGGCCCAAATCATGAACACTGAAGCTTTCTTT
NA	TRBV6-5	TRBJ1-1	NA	CASSPGEYTEAFF	TGTGCCAGCAGCCCAGGGGAGTACACTGAAGCTTTCTTT
NA	TRBV27	TRBJ2-1	NA	CASADSPRGGTYEQFF	TGTGCCAGCGCTGACAGCCCAAGGGGCGGTACGTATGAGCAGTTCTTC
NA	TRBV9	TRBJ2-6	NA	CASSEKDSSGANVLTF	TGTGCCAGCAGTGAGAAGGACAGCTCTGGGGCCAACGTCCTGACTTTC
NA	TRBV19	TRBJ1-1	NA	CASSMGAEAFF	TGTGCCAGTAGTATGGGGGCTGAAGCTTTCTTT
NA	TRBV4-1	TRBJ1-4	NA	CASSQGREGDEKLFF	TGCGCCAGCAGCCAAGGTCGTGAAGGAGACGAAAAACTGTTTTTT
once	TRBV11-1	TRBJ2-7	NA	CASSLGGNEQYF	TGTGCCAGCAGCTTAGGGGGGAACGAGCAGTACTTC
NA	TRBV30	TRBJ2-6	NA	CAWSAYYTSGANVLTF	TGTGCCTGGAGCGCCTACTACACGTCTGGGGCCAACGTCCTGACTTTC
NA	TRBV30	TRBJ2-2	NA	CARKGGQGIYTGELFF	TGTGCCCGAAAGGGCGGGCAGGGGATTTACACCGGGGAGCTGTTTTTT
NA	TRBV7-3	TRBJ1-2	TRBD1	CASSLTGQGAYGYTF	TGTGCCAGCAGCTTAACCGGACAGGGGGCATATGGCTACACCTTC
NA	TRBV9	TRBJ2-1	NA	CASSVGPEGGSYNEQFF	TGTGCCAGCAGCGTAGGCCCCGAAGGGGGCTCCTACAATGAGCAGTTCTTC
NA	TRBV27	TRBJ2-1	NA	CASSWGPNNEQFF	TGTGCCAGCAGTTGGGGTCCAAACAATGAGCAGTTCTTC
NA	TRBV27	TRBJ1-1	NA	CASSLYGSRTEAFF	TGTGCCAGCAGTTTATACGGCAGCCGCACTGAAGCTTTCTTT
NA	TRBV7-6	TRBJ1-1	NA	CASSLNGESTEAFF	TGTGCCAGCAGCTTAAACGGGGAGAGCACTGAAGCTTTCTTT
NA	TRBV6-5	TRBJ2-7	TRBD2	CASSDRASGSYEQYF	TGTGCCAGCAGCGACCGGGCTAGCGGGAGCTACGAGCAGTACTTC
NA	TRBV19	TRBJ2-1	NA	CASTGSSYNEQFF	TGTGCCAGTACAGGGAGCTCCTACAATGAGCAGTTCTTC
NA	TRBV6-5	TRBJ1-2	TRBD1	CASRPAGQNYGYTF	TGTGCCAGCAGGCCCGCGGGACAGAACTATGGCTACACCTTC
NA	TRBV7-8	TRBJ2-1	TRBD2	CASSPKGTSVYNEQFF	TGTGCCAGCAGCCCAAAGGGGACTAGCGTTTACAATGAGCAGTTCTTC
NA	TRBV7-6	TRBJ2-5	NA	CASSLGGGKQTQYF	TGTGCCAGCAGCTTGGGAGGGGGCAAACAGACCCAGTACTTC
once	TRBV19	TRBJ2-7	NA	CASSIGTATYEQYF	TGTGCCAGTAGTATAGGGACAGCTACATACGAGCAGTACTTC
once	TRBV6-6	TRBJ2-3	NA	CASFSGTDTQYF	TGTGCCAGCTTCTCAGGGACAGATACGCAGTATTTT
NA	TRBV28	TRBJ2-5	TRBD1	CASRNRGFQETQYF	TGTGCCAGCAGAAACAGGGGGTTCCAAGAGACCCAGTACTTC
NA	TRBV4-1	TRBJ2-7	NA	CASSQGPVFEQYF	TGCGCCAGCAGCCAAGGCCCCGTTTTCGAGCAGTACTTC
NA	TRBV10-3	TRBJ2-7	NA	CAISVGSFPDYEQYF	TGTGCCATCAGTGTAGGGTCGTTCCCTGACTACGAGCAGTACTTC
NA	TRBV19	TRBJ2-1	NA	CASSIRPDNEQFF	TGTGCCAGTAGTATCCGACCCGACAATGAGCAGTTCTTC
NA	TRBV5-1	TRBJ1-1	NA	CASSLARGMNTEAFF	TGCGCCAGCAGCTTGGCTCGGGGGATGAACACTGAAGCTTTCTTT
NA	TRBV28	TRBJ1-1	NA	CASSFLSYGTEAFF	TGTGCCAGCAGTTTTCTATCCTACGGCACTGAAGCTTTCTTT
NA	TRBV4-1	TRBJ2-3	TRBD2	CASAAGLGWDTQYF	TGCGCCAGTGCTGCTGGACTAGGGTGGGATACGCAGTATTTT
NA	TRBV10-3	TRBJ1-5	NA	CAISLDSNQPQHF	TGTGCCATCAGTTTGGACAGCAATCAGCCCCAGCATTTT
NA	TRBV11-2	TRBJ2-5	NA	CASSLGGGYPETQYF	TGTGCCAGCAGCTTGGGGGGAGGATATCCGGAGACCCAGTACTTC
NA	TRBV2	TRBJ2-5	TRBD1	CASSEARQGEETQYF	TGTGCCAGCAGTGAAGCCCGACAGGGAGAAGAGACCCAGTACTTC
NA	TRBV9	TRBJ2-3	TRBD2	CASSEGLAGPWDTQYF	TGTGCCAGCAGTGAGGGACTAGCGGGGCCCTGGGATACGCAGTATTTT
NA	TRBV6-4	TRBJ2-1	TRBD1	CASSEGQGPYNEQFF	TGTGCCAGCAGTGAGGGACAGGGGCCCTACAATGAGCAGTTCTTC
NA	TRBV27	TRBJ2-1	NA	CASSFLWIVGLPNEQFF	TGTGCCAGCAGTTTCCTCTGGATCGTGGGACTGCCGAATGAGCAGTTCTTC
NA	TRBV28	TRBJ1-1	NA	CASTLGVPTEAFF	TGTGCCAGCACCTTAGGGGTGCCCACTGAAGCTTTCTTT
NA	TRBV27	TRBJ1-2	TRBD1	CASSFSQGEEYYGYTF	TGTGCCAGCAGTTTTTCGCAGGGGGAAGAATACTATGGCTACACCTTC
NA	TRBV7-9	TRBJ1-2	NA	CASSSRQSDFYGYTF	TGTGCCAGCAGCTCCCGACAGAGCGATTTCTATGGCTACACCTTC
NA	TRBV4-3	TRBJ2-7	TRBD2	CASSQVRGGLAGHEQYF	TGCGCCAGCAGCCAAGTTAGAGGGGGGCTAGCGGGACACGAGCAGTACTTC
NA	TRBV4-1	TRBJ1-5	NA	CASSQGPQGGNQPQHF	TGCGCCAGCAGCCAAGGCCCTCAGGGCGGCAATCAGCCCCAGCATTTT
NA	TRBV19	TRBJ1-1	NA	CATGAAMNTEAFF	TGTGCCACCGGGGCGGCCATGAACACTGAAGCTTTCTTT
NA	TRBV27	TRBJ2-7	NA	CASSLSGRSGEQYF	TGTGCCAGCAGTTTATCTGGTCGATCTGGCGAGCAGTACTTC
NA	TRBV19	TRBJ2-1	NA	CASSIIDGGTYNEQFF	TGTGCCAGTAGTATAATCGACGGCGGGACCTACAATGAGCAGTTCTTC
NA	TRBV4-2	TRBJ2-4	NA	CASSQDGTALAKNIQYF	TGTGCCAGCAGCCAAGATGGGACGGCGCTAGCCAAAAACATTCAGTACTTC
NA	TRBV4-1	TRBJ2-7	NA	CASSHGLESYEQYF	TGCGCCAGCAGCCATGGACTGGAATCCTACGAGCAGTACTTC
NA	TRBV28	TRBJ2-7	NA	CASSFQIEQYF	TGTGCCAGCAGTTTTCAGATCGAGCAGTACTTC
NA	TRBV4-1	TRBJ2-7	NA	CASSQISGPGIYEQYF	TGCGCCAGCAGCCAAATAAGCGGCCCCGGTATCTACGAGCAGTACTTC
NA	TRBV27	TRBJ2-7	NA	CASSFRGAQINEQYF	TGTGCCAGCAGTTTCAGGGGAGCCCAGATTAACGAGCAGTACTTC
NA	TRBV6-6	TRBJ1-5	NA	CASSPDSSNQPQHF	TGTGCCAGCAGCCCCGACAGTAGCAATCAGCCCCAGCATTTT